This TCR beta chain was sequenced for a study of T cell responses to AZD1222 COVID-19 vaccine (dated by TCRdb to about 2021). Concerning the study at large: TCR sequencing was performed for 230 to 250 trial participants, of whom roughly 200 were given two doses of AZD1222 and approximately 26 were given two doses of MenACWY control vaccine. Enrollment into the trials was organized by age into subgroups of 18-55, 56-69 and 70-plus years, and those subgroups contained approximately 160, 26 and 62 TCR-sequenced participants, respectively. Here is what the overall study found, with its caveats: In the small 56-69-year group, the increase in depth fell short of significance, most likely because of low power. Reportedly, almost half of the unique spike-specific TCRs recognized epitopes lying outside the regions that are mutated in the B.1.351 and B.1.1.7 variants. After two AZD1222 doses, spike-specific TCR breadth and depth were significantly higher than at day 0 and than in MenACWY recipients. Vaccine-associated CD4 TCRs spanned the whole spike protein, with dominant responses in regions 160-218 and 743-854. Most participants were white British and females outnumbered males, and the authors suggested that clonal diversity may have been underestimated. Because no day 14 peak-response samples were available, repertoires were characterized only after the peak T cell response. Conclusions about previously exposed vaccinees were limited because only six AZD1222 recipients were SARS-CoV-2 seropositive at baseline.

The time point label for this specimen denotes: about 28 days (+/-7) after the second vaccine dose. AZD1222 recipients with second doses at about 4 weeks or about 12 weeks were pooled, because spike-specific TCR depth and breadth did not differ between schedules. Samples from vaccinated people were obtained from the UK trials COV001 and COV002, which included a single-blind randomized controlled phase 2/3 trial of AZD1222 (ChAdOx1 nCoV-19) in healthy adults. For TCRbeta chain sequencing, PBMC samples from trial participants were taken at day 0 and at day 28 after the second dose. The CDR3 regions of human TCRbeta chains were analyzed by immunosequencing. Regarding the original processing steps: Repertoire TCRs were matched against a reference library of SARS-CoV-2-specific TCRs generated with the MIRA antigen-specificity platform. Breadth was defined as the fraction of unique TCRs that were SARS-CoV-2-associated. Depth was defined as the fraction of total T cells that were SARS-CoV-2-associated. Using the MIRA data, each spike-specific TCR was mapped to the spike region that the TCR reacts to and placed in a CD4 or CD8 class. Log10-transformed breadth and depth values were compared by one-way ANOVA with Sidak's multiple comparisons tests. TCRdb stores this immuneACCESS table with in-frame sequences only. Part of the clones is absent; in the studies checked, under half of the shortfall reflects unresolved V genes, and no reason is known for the rest. V and J calls and clone size are as listed in that table; D and trimming were resolved from the DNA. For this sample the table gives 90,000 to 110,000 clones, of which 89% were detected only once. The ten largest clonotypes hold 35% to 55% of the sample.

Via the germline V gene (reference sequence), CDR1 is GTSNPN and CDR2 SVGIG. The CDR3 covers 12 residues, taking in both the cysteine and the phenylalanine. Only CDR3 DNA remains: 36 bases, in frame from the first base. The trim is 1 base for V and 7 bases for J, with a gap of 7 bases between the germline ends. A word on this clone: The antigen it recognizes is unknown. No base quality values were provided; no much bigger clone lies one nucleotide off.

This TCR came from an adult who received the AZD1222 COVID-19 vaccine. In this chain, TRBV30 is recombined with TRBJ1-4, with no confident D gene call. This specimen consisted of peripheral blood, obtained 28 days after the second AZD1222 dose. The encoded CDR3 is CAWSANSEKLFF. DNA sequence: TGTGCCTGGAGTGCCAACAGTGAAAAACTGTTTTTT.